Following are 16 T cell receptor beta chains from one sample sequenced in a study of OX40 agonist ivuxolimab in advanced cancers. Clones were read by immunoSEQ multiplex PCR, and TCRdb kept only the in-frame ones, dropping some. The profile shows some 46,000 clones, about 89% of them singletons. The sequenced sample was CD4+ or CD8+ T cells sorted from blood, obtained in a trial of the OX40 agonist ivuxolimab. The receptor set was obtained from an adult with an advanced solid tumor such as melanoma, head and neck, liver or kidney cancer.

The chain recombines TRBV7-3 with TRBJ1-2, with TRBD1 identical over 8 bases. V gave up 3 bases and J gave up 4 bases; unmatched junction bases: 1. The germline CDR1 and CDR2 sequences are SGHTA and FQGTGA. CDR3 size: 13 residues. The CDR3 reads CASSFTGGYGYTF. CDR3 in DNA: TGTGCCAGCAGCTTTACAGGGGGCTATGGCTACACCTTC.

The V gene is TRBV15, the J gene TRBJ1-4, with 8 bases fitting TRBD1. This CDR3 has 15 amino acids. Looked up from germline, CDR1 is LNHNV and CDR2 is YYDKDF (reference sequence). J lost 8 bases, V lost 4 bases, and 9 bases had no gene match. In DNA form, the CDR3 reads TGTGCCACCAGCACTTCGACAGGGGTGGACGAAAAACTGTTTTTT. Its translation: CATSTSTGVDEKLFF.

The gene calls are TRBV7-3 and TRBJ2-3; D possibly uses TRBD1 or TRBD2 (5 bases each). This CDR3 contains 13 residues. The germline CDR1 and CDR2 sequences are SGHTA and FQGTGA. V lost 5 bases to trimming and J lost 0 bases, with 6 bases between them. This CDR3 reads CASSRDSTDTQYF. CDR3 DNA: TGTGCCAGCAGCCGGGACAGCACAGATACGCAGTATTTT.

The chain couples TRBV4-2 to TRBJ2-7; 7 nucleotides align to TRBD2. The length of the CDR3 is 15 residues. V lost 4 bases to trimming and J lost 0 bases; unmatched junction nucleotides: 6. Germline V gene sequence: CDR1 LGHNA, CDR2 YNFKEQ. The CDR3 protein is CASSPRWGGSYEQYF. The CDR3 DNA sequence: TGTGCCAGCAGCCCGAGGTGGGGGGGCTCCTACGAGCAGTACTTC.

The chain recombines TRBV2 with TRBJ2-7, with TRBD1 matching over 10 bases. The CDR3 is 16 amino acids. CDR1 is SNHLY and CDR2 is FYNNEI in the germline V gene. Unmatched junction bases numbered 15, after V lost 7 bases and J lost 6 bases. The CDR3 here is CASIPTGTGVLGEQYF. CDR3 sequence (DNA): TGTGCCAGCATTCCTACCGGGACAGGGGTCCTTGGCGAGCAGTACTTC.

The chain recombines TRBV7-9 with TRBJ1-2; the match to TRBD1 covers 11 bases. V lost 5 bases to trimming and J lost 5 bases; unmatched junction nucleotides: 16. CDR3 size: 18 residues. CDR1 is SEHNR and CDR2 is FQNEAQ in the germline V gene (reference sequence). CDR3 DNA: TGTGCCAGCAGCCCAGGCCGGGACAGGGGGGTTAAAAGTTATGGCTACACCTTC. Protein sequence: CASSPGRDRGVKSYGYTF.

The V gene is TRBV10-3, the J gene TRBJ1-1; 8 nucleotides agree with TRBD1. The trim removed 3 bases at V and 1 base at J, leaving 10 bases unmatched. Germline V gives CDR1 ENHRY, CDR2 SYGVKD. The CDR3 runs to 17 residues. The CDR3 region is CAISEYPGGTKNTEAFF. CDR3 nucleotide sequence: TGTGCCATCAGTGAATACCCAGGGGGCACTAAGAACACTGAAGCTTTCTTT.

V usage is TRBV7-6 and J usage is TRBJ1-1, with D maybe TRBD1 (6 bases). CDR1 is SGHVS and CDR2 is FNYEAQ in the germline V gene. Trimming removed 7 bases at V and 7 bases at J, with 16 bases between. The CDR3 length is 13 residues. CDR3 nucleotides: TGTGCCAGCACCCCGGCGGGGGGCCTTGAAGCTTTCTTT. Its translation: CASTPAGGLEAFF.

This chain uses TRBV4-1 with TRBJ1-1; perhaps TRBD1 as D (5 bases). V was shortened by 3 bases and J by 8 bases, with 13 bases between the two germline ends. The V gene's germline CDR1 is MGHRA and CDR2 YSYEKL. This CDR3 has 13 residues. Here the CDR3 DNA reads TGCGCCAGCAGCCACACAGGTAACCTCGAAGCTTTCTTT. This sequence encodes CASSHTGNLEAFF.

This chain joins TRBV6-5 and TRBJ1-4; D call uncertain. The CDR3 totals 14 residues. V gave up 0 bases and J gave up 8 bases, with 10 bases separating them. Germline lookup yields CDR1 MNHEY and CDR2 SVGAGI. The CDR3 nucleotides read TGTGCCAGCAGTTACTCCATCCAGAGCGAAAAACTGTTTTTT. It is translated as CASSYSIQSEKLFF.

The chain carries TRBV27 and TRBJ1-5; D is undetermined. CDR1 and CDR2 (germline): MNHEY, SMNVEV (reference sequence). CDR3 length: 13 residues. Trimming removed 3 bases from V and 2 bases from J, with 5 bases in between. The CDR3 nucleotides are TGTGCCAGCAGTTTGACCGGCAATCAGCCCCAGCATTTT. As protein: CASSLTGNQPQHF.

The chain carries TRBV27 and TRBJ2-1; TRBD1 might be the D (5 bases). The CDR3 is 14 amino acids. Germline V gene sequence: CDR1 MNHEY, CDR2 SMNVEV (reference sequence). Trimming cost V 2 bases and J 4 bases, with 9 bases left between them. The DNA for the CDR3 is TGTGCCAGCAGTTTAGGGTACAGGTACAATGAGCAGTTCTTC. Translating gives CASSLGYRYNEQFF.

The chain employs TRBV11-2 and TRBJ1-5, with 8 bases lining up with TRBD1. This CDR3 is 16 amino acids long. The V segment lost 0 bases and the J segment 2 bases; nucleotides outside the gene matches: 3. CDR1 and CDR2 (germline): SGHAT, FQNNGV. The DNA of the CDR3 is TGTGCCAGCAGCTTAGATGGACAGGGCGGCAATCAGCCCCAGCATTTT. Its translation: CASSLDGQGGNQPQHF.

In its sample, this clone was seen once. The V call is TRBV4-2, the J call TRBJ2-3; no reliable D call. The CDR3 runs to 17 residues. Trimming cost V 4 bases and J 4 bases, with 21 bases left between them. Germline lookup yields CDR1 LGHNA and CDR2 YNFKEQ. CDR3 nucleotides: TGTGCCAGCAGCCCCGACCCTACCAGGCTGCTCGCAGATACGCAGTATTTT. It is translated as CASSPDPTRLLADTQYF.

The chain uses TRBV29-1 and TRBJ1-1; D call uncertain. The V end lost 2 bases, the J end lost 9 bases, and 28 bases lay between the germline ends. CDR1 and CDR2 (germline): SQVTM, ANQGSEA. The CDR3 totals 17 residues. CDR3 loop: CSVEPVLGVGRQTKAFF. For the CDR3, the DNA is TGCAGCGTTGAACCGGTATTAGGAGTGGGTCGGCAGACCAAAGCTTTCTTT.

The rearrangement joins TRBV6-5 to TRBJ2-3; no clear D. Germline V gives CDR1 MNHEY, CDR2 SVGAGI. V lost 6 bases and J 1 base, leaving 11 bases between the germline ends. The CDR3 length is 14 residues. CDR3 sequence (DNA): TGTGCCAGCAGCCTCCGTGCGGGCACAGATACGCAGTATTTT. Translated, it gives CASSLRAGTDTQYF.